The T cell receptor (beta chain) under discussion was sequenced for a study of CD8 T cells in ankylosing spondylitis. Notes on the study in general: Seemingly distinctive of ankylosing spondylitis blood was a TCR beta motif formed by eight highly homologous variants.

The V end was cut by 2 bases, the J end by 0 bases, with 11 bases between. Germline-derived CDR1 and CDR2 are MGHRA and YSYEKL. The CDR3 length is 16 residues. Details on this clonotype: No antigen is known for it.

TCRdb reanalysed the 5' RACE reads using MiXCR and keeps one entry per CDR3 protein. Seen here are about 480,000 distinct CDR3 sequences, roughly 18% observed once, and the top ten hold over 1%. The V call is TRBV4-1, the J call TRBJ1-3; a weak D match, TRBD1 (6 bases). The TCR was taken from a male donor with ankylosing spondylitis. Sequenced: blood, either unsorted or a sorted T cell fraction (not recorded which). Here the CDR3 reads CASSQPGTTSGNTIYF. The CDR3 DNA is TGCGCCAGCAGCCAACCCGGGACAACCTCTGGAAACACCATATATTTT.